These 27 T cell receptor beta chains were sequenced from one sample in a study of CD8+CD57+ T cells in acquired aplastic anemia. TCR beta VDJ combinations and CDR3 sequences were profiled from genomic DNA. TCRdb reprocessed the reads via MiXCR and lists one record per CDR3 protein. Found here are 450,000 to 550,000 distinct CDR3 sequences, roughly 34% of them singletons; the top ten hold less than 0.85%. Patients who underwent sequencing had shown CD8+CD57+ cell expansion by flow cytometry. Sample: sorted CD4+, CD8+, or CD8+CD57+ T cells (not recorded which) from PBMCs. Every receptor here comes from a human donor with aplastic anemia.

This clonotype was seen many times. This rearrangement joins TRBV10-3 to TRBJ2-2; D is ambiguous. The CDR3 is made up of 14 amino acids. V was trimmed by 3 bases and J by 4 bases, leaving 9 bases between them. CDR1 and CDR2 (germline): ENHRY, SYGVKD. The chain's CDR3 is CAISDVELTGELFF. CDR3 nucleotides: TGTGCCATCAGTGATGTTGAGCTCACCGGGGAGCTGTTTTTT.

J is TRBJ1-6 and V is TRBV5-1; 7 bases match TRBD1. CDR1 and CDR2 from the germline V gene are SGHRS and YFSETQ. This CDR3 comprises 18 residues. After removal of 2 bases from V and 0 bases from J, the junction contained 8 bases not matched to a gene. The CDR3 here is CASSLRTGESSYNSPLHF. The DNA for the CDR3 is TGCGCCAGCAGCTTACGAACAGGGGAGAGCTCCTATAATTCACCCCTCCACTTT.

The chain combines TRBV9 with TRBJ2-1, with D perhaps assigned TRBD1 or TRBD2 (5 bases each). This CDR3 has 15 amino acids. V lost 2 bases and J 7 bases, leaving 16 bases between the germline ends. Germline V gives CDR1 SGDLS, CDR2 YYNGEE. The CDR3 sequence is CASSVGDLTRNEQFF. The CDR3 DNA follows: TGTGCCAGCAGCGTCGGGGACCTCACACGGAATGAGCAGTTCTTC.

This clonotype occurred many times. This rearrangement joins TRBV29-1 to TRBJ1-5, with D perhaps matching TRBD1 (6 bases). CDR1 is SQVTM, CDR2 ANQGSEA, per germline. V lost 7 bases, J lost 5 bases, and 15 bases lay in between. The CDR3 totals 13 residues. CDR3 in amino acids: CSGGGGRDQPQHF. The CDR3 DNA sequence: TGCAGCGGTGGTGGGGGGCGCGATCAGCCCCAGCATTTT.

This clonotype was observed many times. The genes are TRBV9 and TRBJ1-2; D is perhaps TRBD1 (5 bases). The CDR3 is made up of 14 amino acids. From germline, CDR1 is SGDLS and CDR2 YYNGEE. The V end was cut by 0 bases, the J end by 4 bases, with 10 bases between. The CDR3 DNA reads TGTGCCAGCAGCGTAGCTCAGGGACCCTATGGCTACACCTTC. This sequence encodes CASSVAQGPYGYTF.

This clonotype was seen a handful of times. The chain employs TRBV2 and TRBJ2-5; D may correspond to TRBD1 or TRBD2 (7 bases each). Germline V gene data show CDR1 as SNHLY and CDR2 as FYNNEI. The V gene lost 6 bases and the J gene lost 7 bases, with 15 bases spanning the gap. There are 13 residues in the CDR3. The CDR3 nucleotides read TGTGCCAGCAGGGGAGGGGGCGAGGGGACCCAGTACTTC. Translated, it gives CASRGGGEGTQYF.

In its sample, this clonotype was seen a few times. The chain uses TRBV20-1 and TRBJ1-4; D possibly corresponds to TRBD1 (5 bases). The germline gives CDR1 DFQATT, CDR2 SNEGSKA (reference sequence). The germline V and J ends were trimmed by 3 bases and 5 bases, with 13 bases remaining between them. The CDR3 totals 14 residues. CDR3 DNA sequence: TGCAGTGCTAGCGGACATTTTGGGAATGAAAAACTGTTTTTT. As protein: CSASGHFGNEKLFF.

The gene calls are TRBV6-2 or TRBV6-3 and TRBJ2-2, with D maybe TRBD2 (6 bases). This CDR3 contains 15 residues. Trimming left V 7 bases short and J 3 bases short, with 15 bases between. CDR1 and CDR2 from the germline V gene are MNHEY and SVGEGT. The CDR3 DNA sequence: TGTGCCAGCACACGCTTCTCTAGCGACACCGGGGAGCTGTTTTTT. Translated, it gives CASTRFSSDTGELFF.

This clonotype was recorded at least ten times. The V gene is TRBV19, the J gene TRBJ2-7; 8 bases agree with TRBD2. This CDR3 has 15 residues. CDR1 is LNHDA and CDR2 is SQIVND in the germline V gene (reference sequence). V was pared by 5 bases and J by 1 base, with 7 bases of the junction left unmatched. CDR3 DNA: TGTGCCAGTAGTCCCCGGGGGGGAGGATCCTACGAGCAGTACTTC. Protein: CASSPRGGGSYEQYF.

Notes on this clonotype: One junction end disagrees with the germline gene, perhaps due to a read error. The chain has TRBV20-1 and TRBJ1-5, with 7 positions matching TRBD1. The CDR3 contains 15 residues. Germline loops: CDR1 DFQATT, CDR2 SNEGSKA (reference sequence). The CDR3 coding sequence is TGCAGTGCAAACCGCGGGACAGATAGCGATCAGCCCCAGCATTTT. Its translation: CSANRGTDSDQPQHF.

The count of this clonotype is one. This chain uses TRBV19 with TRBJ1-2; D remains ambiguous. Germline CDR1 LNHDA, CDR2 SQIVND (reference sequence). The V gene lost 11 bases and the J gene lost 5 bases, with 15 bases spanning the gap. This CDR3 has 12 residues. CDR3 amino acids: CARIAGVYGYTF. In nucleotides, the CDR3 is TGTGCCCGGATAGCGGGAGTGTATGGCTACACCTTC.

Worth noting for this clonotype: This clone may be a read error of a much larger clone one base away. As DNA, the CDR3 is TGTGCCAGCAGCGGGGGCCTCAATGAGCAGTTCTTC. Translated, it gives CASSGGLNEQFF. The chain links TRBV7-3 to TRBJ2-1; tentative D call: TRBD1 (6 bases). Trimming stripped 5 bases from V and 6 bases from J, with 8 bases between. The germline V gene has CDR1 SGHTA and CDR2 FQGTGA. The CDR3 spans 12 residues.

On this clonotype itself: Possible read error: a much larger clone is one base away. The chain couples TRBV9 to TRBJ2-3, with 8 bases lining up with TRBD2. The CDR3 loop spans 14 amino acids. Germline V gene data show CDR1 as SGDLS and CDR2 as YYNGEE. Here the CDR3 reads CASNVAGIADTQYF. CDR3 bases: TGTGCCAGCAACGTAGCGGGAATAGCGGATACGCAGTATTTT.

V and J are TRBV5-1 and TRBJ1-6, with 11 bases aligning to TRBD1. The germline CDR1 and CDR2 sequences are SGHRS and YFSETQ. The CDR3 is made up of 15 amino acids. The trim removed 2 bases at V and 9 bases at J, leaving 4 bases unmatched. CDR3: CASSLGQGAVSPLHF. CDR3 sequence (DNA): TGCGCCAGCAGCTTAGGACAGGGGGCTGTTTCACCCCTCCACTTT.

This clonotype was seen more than once but under ten times. It may be a read error: a sequence one base away is much more abundant. The chain has TRBV19 and TRBJ1-6; no definite D call. The CDR3 is 15 amino acids. Germline lookup yields CDR1 LNHDA and CDR2 SQIVND (reference sequence). V gave up 4 bases and J gave up 9 bases, with 16 bases separating them. The CDR3 loop is CASSTLGDAGSPLHF. In DNA, the CDR3 is TGTGCCAGTAGTACTTTAGGTGACGCTGGTTCACCCCTCCACTTT.

The chain is built from TRBV5-1 and TRBJ1-1; no clear D gene. With 0 bases removed from V and 4 bases from J, the gap between germline ends came to 10 bases. There are 14 residues in the CDR3. The germline V gene encodes CDR1 SGHRS and CDR2 YFSETQ. The DNA of the CDR3 is TGCGCCAGCAGCTTGGCCGGGGTTCCCACTGAAGCTTTCTTT. Protein sequence: CASSLAGVPTEAFF.

As to this clonotype: A much larger clone is a single base away; this may be a read error. The chain couples TRBV9 to TRBJ1-2; D gene unclear. The CDR3 extends over 14 amino acids. Germline V gene lookup returns CDR1 SGDLS and CDR2 YYNGEE. In DNA form, the CDR3 reads TGTCCCAGCAGCGTAGATGCAGTGATCTATGGCTACACCTTC. As protein: CPSSVDAVIYGYTF.

This clonotype has a count of ten or more. The gene calls are TRBV7-2 and TRBJ1-2; the D is unclear. The CDR3 has 14 residues. CDR1 is SGHTA, CDR2 FQGNSA, per germline. Trimming removed 4 bases at V and 1 base at J, with 10 bases between. In DNA, the CDR3 is TGTGCCAGCAGCTCGTCCGGGAGTAACTATGGCTACACCTTC. Its protein is CASSSSGSNYGYTF.

The table lists this clonotype with many counts. The rearrangement links TRBV24-1 to TRBJ2-1, with 10 bases aligning to TRBD2. The CDR3 sequence is 14 residues long. Per germline, CDR1 KGHDR and CDR2 SFDVKD. The J segment lost 4 bases and the V segment lost 9 bases, leaving 5 bases of the junction unmatched. CDR3 loop: CATGRTSGYNEQFF. The CDR3 coding sequence is TGTGCCACCGGTAGGACTAGCGGTTACAATGAGCAGTTCTTC.

With regard to this clonotype: This sequence may be a read error, since a much larger clone differs from it by one base. The CDR3 loop reads CSASVEGSTYEQYF. The CDR3 DNA reads as TGCAGTGCTAGCGTGGAGGGGAGCACCTACGAGCAGTACTTC. The V call is TRBV20-1, the J call TRBJ2-7; D is possibly TRBD2 (6 bases). Germline CDR1 is DFQATT and CDR2 is SNEGSKA (reference sequence). This CDR3 is built from 14 residues. V lost 3 bases and J lost 2, with 14 bases in between.

Concerning this clonotype itself: A much larger clone differs from this one at a single base, so this may be a read error. The gene calls are TRBV2 and TRBJ1-2; D ambiguous. Germline CDR1 and CDR2: SNHLY and FYNNEI. There are 13 residues in the CDR3. CDR3 coding DNA: TGTACCAGCACCCCGCAGTCCTTCGGTGGCTACACCTTC. Amino acid sequence: CTSTPQSFGGYTF.

The chain couples TRBV7-6 to TRBJ2-3, with 8 bases matching TRBD1. Trimming took 5 bases from V and 2 from J; bases not matched to a gene: 9. The CDR3 contains 16 residues. Germline CDR1 is SGHVS and CDR2 is FNYEAQ. CDR3 nucleotide sequence: TGTGCCAGCAGCCCCGCCGGGACAGGAAACACAGATACGCAGTATTTT. Protein: CASSPAGTGNTDTQYF. The full variable domain, with the rest looked up from reference TRBV7-6 and TRBJ2-3, is GAGVSQSPRYKVTKRGQDVALRCDPISGHVSLYWYRQALGQGPEFLTYFNYEAQQDKSGLPNDRFSAERPEGSISTLTIQRTEQRDSAMYRCASSPAGTGNTDTQYFGPGTRLTVL.

The rearrangement uses TRBV20-1 and TRBJ2-7, with TRBD2 matching over 14 bases. The V gene end was trimmed by 3 bases and the J gene end by 0 bases; junction bases not matched to a gene: 4. The CDR3 length is 16 residues. CDR1 and CDR2 from the germline V gene are DFQATT and SNEGSKA (reference sequence). In DNA, the CDR3 is TGCAGTGCTAGTGGGACTAGCGGGGGCATCTCCTACGAGCAGTACTTC. Translated, it gives CSASGTSGGISYEQYF.

In this sample, this clonotype turned up many times. The V gene is TRBV7-9, the J gene TRBJ1-2, with D uncertain. V was shortened by 7 bases and J by 2 bases, with 14 bases between the two germline ends. Germline V gene lookup returns CDR1 SEHNR and CDR2 FQNEAQ (reference sequence). The CDR3 spans 14 residues. In nucleotides, the CDR3 is TGTGCCAGCACCCGGACCGCCGCCAACTATGGCTACACCTTC. Amino acid sequence: CASTRTAANYGYTF.

This clonotype was observed a few times. The gene calls are TRBV6-5 and TRBJ1-1; no clear D. Per germline, CDR1 MNHEY and CDR2 SVGAGI. The CDR3 covers 15 residues. Trimming shortened V by 2 bases and J by 5 bases, and 15 bases separated the two germline ends. CDR3 sequence reads: CASSYRHEGGTEAFF. In DNA, the CDR3 is TGTGCCAGCAGTTACCGGCACGAAGGCGGTACTGAAGCTTTCTTT.

This clonotype was recorded at least ten times. J is TRBJ1-2 and V is TRBV20-1, with 9 bases aligning to TRBD1. J gave up 5 bases and V 5 bases, and 6 bases lay outside the gene matches. Germline V lookup: CDR1 DFQATT, CDR2 SNEGSKA (reference sequence). The CDR3 has 13 amino acids. The CDR3 spells CSAHKGTGYGYTF. CDR3 nucleotides: TGCAGTGCTCACAAGGGGACAGGGTATGGCTACACCTTC.

This clonotype was picked up many times. The rearrangement uses TRBV25-1 and TRBJ1-2; tentative D call: TRBD1 (5 bases). The V end was cut by 5 bases, the J end by 6 bases, with 10 bases between. This CDR3 comprises 12 residues. Looked up from germline, CDR1 is MGHDK and CDR2 is SYGVNS. In DNA form, the CDR3 reads TGTGCCAGCAGTCAAACAGGCGATGGCTACACCTTC. Translation: CASSQTGDGYTF.